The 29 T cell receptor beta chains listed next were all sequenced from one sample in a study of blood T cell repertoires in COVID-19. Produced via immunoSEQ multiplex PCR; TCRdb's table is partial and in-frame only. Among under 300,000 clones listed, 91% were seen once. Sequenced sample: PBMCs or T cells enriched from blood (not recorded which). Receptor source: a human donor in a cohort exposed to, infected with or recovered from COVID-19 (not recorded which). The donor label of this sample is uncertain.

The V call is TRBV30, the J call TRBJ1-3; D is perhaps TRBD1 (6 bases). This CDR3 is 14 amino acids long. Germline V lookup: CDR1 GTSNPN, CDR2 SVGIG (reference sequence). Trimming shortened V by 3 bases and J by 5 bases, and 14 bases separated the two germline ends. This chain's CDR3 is CAWSDDRNRNTIYF. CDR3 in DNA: TGTGCCTGGAGCGACGACAGGAATCGAAACACCATATATTTT.

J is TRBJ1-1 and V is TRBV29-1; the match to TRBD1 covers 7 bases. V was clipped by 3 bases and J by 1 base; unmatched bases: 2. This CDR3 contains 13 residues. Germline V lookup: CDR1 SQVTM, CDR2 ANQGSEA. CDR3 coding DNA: TGCAGCGTTGAGAAGGGGGCGAACACTGAAGCTTTCTTT. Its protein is CSVEKGANTEAFF.

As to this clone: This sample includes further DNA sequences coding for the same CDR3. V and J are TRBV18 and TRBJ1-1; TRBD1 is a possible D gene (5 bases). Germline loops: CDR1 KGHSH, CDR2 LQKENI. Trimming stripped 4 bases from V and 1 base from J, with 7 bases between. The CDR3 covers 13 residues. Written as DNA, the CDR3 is TGTGCCAGCTCACAAACAGGGAACACTGAAGCTTTCTTT. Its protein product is CASSQTGNTEAFF.

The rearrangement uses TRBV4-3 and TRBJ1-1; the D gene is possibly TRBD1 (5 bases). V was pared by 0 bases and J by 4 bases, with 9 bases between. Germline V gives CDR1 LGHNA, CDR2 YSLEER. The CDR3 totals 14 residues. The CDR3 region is CASSQEGDSTEAFF. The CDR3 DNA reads TGCGCCAGCAGCCAAGAAGGGGACTCCACTGAAGCTTTCTTT.

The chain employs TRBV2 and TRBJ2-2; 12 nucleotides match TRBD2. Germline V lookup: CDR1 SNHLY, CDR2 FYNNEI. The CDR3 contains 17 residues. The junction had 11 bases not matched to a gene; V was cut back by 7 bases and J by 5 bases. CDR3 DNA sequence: TGTGCCAGCAAAGGGCTAGCGGGGGGGCCGGAGACCGGGGAGCTGTTTTTT. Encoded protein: CASKGLAGGPETGELFF.

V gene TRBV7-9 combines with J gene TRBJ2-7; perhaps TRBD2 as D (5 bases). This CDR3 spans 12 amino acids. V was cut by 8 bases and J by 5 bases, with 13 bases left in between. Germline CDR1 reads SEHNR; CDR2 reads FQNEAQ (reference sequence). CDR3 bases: TGTGCCAGCCTGTCCCTAGCAGACGAGCAGTACTTC. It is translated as CASLSLADEQYF.

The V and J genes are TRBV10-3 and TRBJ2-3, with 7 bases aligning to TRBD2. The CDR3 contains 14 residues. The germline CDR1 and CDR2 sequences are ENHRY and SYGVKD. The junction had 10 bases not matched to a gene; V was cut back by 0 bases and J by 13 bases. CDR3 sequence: CAISESLEGGLKYF. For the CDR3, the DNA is TGTGCCATCAGTGAGTCGTTAGAGGGAGGGTTGAAGTATTTT.

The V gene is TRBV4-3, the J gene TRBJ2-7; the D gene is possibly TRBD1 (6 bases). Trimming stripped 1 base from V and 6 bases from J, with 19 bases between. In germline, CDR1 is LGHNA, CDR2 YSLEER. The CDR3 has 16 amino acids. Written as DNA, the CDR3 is TGCGCCAGCAGCCAAGTTGGCCTGGGGGCGCATGGCGAGCAGTACTTC. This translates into CASSQVGLGAHGEQYF.

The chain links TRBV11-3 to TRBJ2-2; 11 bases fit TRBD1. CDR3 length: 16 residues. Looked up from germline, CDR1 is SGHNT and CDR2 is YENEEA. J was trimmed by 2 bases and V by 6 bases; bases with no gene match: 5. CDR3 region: CASSPRTGGNTGELFF. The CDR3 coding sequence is TGTGCCAGCAGTCCTAGGACAGGGGGCAACACCGGGGAGCTGTTTTTT. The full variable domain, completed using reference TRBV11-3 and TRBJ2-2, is EAGVVQSPRYKIIEKKQPVAFWCNPISGHNTLYWYLQNLGQGPELLIRYENEEAVDDSQLPKDRFSAERLKGVDSTLKIQPAELGDSAVYLCASSPRTGGNTGELFFGEGSRLTVL.

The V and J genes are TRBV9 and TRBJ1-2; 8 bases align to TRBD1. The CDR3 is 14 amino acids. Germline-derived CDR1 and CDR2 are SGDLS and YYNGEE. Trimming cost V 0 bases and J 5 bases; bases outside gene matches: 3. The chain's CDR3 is CASSVGGQDYGYTF. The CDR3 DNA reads TGTGCCAGCAGCGTAGGGGGACAGGATTATGGCTACACCTTC.

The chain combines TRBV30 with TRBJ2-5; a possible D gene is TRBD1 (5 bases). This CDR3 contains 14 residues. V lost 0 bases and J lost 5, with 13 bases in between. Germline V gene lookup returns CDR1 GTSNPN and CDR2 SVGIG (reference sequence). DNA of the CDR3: TGTGCCTGGAGTGTATTAGGGGTCCGGGAGACCCAGTACTTC. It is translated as CAWSVLGVRETQYF.

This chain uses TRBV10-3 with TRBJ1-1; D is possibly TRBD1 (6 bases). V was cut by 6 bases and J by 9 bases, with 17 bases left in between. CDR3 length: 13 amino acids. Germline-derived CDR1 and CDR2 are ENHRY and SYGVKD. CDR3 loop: CAIRTLGQLKAFF. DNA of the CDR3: TGTGCCATCAGGACACTTGGACAGTTGAAAGCTTTCTTT.

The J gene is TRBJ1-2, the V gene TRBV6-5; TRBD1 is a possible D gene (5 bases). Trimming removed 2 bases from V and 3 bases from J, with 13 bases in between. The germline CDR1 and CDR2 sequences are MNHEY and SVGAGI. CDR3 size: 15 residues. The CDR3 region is CASSYGSGGYYGYTF. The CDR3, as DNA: TGTGCCAGCAGTTACGGATCCGGGGGATACTATGGCTACACCTTC.

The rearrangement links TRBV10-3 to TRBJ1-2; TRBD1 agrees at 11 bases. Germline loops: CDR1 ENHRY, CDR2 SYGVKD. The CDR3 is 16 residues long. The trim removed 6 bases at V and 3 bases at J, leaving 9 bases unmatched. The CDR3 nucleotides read TGTGCCATCAGGGCGCCTCCGGGACAGGGGGACTATGGCTACACCTTC. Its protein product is CAIRAPPGQGDYGYTF.

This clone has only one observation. This CDR3 is CASRGQPNQPQHF. For the CDR3, the DNA is TGTGCCAGCAGGGGCCAGCCGAATCAGCCCCAGCATTTT. J is TRBJ1-5 and V is TRBV7-9; D remains unclear. This CDR3 has 13 residues. V lost 6 bases to trimming and J lost 4 bases, with 10 bases between them. The V gene's germline CDR1 is SEHNR and CDR2 FQNEAQ (reference sequence).

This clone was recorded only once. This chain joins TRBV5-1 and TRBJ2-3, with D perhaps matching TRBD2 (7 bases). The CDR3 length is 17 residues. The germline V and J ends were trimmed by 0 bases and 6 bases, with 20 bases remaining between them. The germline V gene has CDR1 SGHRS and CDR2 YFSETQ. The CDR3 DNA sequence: TGCGCCAGCAGCTTGGCCGTAGGGGGGGTCCTAAGGGATACGCAGTATTTT. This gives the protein CASSLAVGGVLRDTQYF.

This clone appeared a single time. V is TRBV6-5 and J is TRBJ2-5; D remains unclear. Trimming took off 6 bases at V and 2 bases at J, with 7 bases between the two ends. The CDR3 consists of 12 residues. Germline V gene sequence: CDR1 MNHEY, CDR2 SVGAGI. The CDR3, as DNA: TGTGCCAGCAGGGGCTCTCAAGAGACCCAGTACTTC. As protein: CASRGSQETQYF.

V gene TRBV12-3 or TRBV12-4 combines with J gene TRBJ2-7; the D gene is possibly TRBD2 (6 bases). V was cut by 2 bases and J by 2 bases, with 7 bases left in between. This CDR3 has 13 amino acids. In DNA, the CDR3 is TGTGCCAGCAGTTTATGGGGGGCCTACGAGCAGTACTTC. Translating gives CASSLWGAYEQYF.

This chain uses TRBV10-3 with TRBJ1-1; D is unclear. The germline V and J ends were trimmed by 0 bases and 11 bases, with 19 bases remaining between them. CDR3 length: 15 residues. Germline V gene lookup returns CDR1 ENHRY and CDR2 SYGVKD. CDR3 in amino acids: CAISESISSPNGAFF. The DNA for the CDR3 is TGTGCCATCAGTGAGTCGATCAGTAGTCCCAACGGGGCTTTCTTT.

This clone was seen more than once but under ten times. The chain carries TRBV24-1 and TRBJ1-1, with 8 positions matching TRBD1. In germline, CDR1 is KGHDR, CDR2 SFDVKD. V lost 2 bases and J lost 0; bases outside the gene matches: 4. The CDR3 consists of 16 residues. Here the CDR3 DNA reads TGTGCCACCAGTGATTCCGGGACAGGCTTGAACACTGAAGCTTTCTTT. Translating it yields CATSDSGTGLNTEAFF.

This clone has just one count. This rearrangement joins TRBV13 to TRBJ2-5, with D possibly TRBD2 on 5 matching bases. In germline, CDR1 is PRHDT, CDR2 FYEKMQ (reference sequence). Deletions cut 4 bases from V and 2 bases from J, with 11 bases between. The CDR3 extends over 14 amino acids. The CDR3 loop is CASSSPGKQETQYF. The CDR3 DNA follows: TGTGCCAGCAGCTCGCCGGGGAAACAAGAGACCCAGTACTTC.

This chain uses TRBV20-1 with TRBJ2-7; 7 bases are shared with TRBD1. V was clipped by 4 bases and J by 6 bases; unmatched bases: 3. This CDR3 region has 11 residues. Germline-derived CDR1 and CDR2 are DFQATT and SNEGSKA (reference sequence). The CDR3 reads CSATTGAEQYF. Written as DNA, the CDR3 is TGCAGTGCTACAACAGGGGCCGAGCAGTACTTC.

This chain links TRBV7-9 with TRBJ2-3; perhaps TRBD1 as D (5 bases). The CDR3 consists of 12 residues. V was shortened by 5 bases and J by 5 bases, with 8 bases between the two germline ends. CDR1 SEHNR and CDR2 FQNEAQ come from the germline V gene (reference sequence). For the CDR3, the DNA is TGTGCCAGCAGCCCAAGGGGAGATACGCAGTATTTT. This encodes CASSPRGDTQYF. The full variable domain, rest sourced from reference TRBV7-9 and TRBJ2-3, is DTGVSQNPRHKITKRGQNVTFRCDPISEHNRLYWYRQTLGQGPEFLTYFQNEAQLEKSRLLSDRFSAERPKGSFSTLEIQRTEQGDSAMYLCASSPRGDTQYFGPGTRLTVL.

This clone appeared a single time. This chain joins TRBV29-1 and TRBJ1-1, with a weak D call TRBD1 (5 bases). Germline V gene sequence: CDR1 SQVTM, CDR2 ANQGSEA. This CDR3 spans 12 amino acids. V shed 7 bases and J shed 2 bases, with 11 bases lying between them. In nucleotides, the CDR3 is TGCAGCGCGACAGAGCTTAACACTGAAGCTTTCTTT. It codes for CSATELNTEAFF.

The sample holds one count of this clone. The CDR3: CASSPGLVMETQYF. The CDR3 nucleotides are TGTGCCAGCAGCCCGGGACTAGTCATGGAGACCCAGTACTTC. The chain recombines TRBV5-6 with TRBJ2-5; 8 bases match TRBD2. The V gene end was trimmed by 4 bases and the J gene end by 5 bases; junction bases not matched to a gene: 7. Germline loops: CDR1 SGHDT, CDR2 YYEEEE. The CDR3 length is 14 residues.

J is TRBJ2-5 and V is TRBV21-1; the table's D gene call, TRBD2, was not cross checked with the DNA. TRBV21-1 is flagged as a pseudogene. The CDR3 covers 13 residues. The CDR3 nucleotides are TGTGCCAGCGGGAGCGGGGAGAGAGAGACCCAGTACTTC. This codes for CASGSGERETQYF.

The chain's CDR3 is CASSLGASETQYF. In nucleotides, the CDR3 is TGCGCCAGCAGCTTGGGGGCAAGCGAGACCCAGTACTTC. The chain employs TRBV5-1 and TRBJ2-5, with unresolved D. V was cut by 0 bases and J by 5 bases, with 8 bases left in between. Germline CDR1 and CDR2: SGHRS and YFSETQ. There are 13 residues in the CDR3. The full variable domain, rest sourced from reference TRBV5-1 and TRBJ2-5, is KAGVTQTPRYLIKTRGQQVTLSCSPISGHRSVSWYQQTPGQGLQFLFEYFSETQRNKGNFPGRFSGRQFSNSRSEMNVSTLELGDSALYLCASSLGASETQYFGPGTRLLVL.

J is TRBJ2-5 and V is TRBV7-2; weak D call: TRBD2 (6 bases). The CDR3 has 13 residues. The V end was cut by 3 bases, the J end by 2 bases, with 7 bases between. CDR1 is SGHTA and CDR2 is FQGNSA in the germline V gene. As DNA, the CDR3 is TGTGCCAGCAGCTTTAGCGGACAAGAGACCCAGTACTTC. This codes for CASSFSGQETQYF. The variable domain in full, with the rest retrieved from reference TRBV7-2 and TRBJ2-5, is GAGVSQSPSNKVTEKGKDVELRCDPISGHTALYWYRQSLGQGLEFLIYFQGNSAPDKSGLPSDRFSAERTGGSVSTLTIQRTQQEDSAVYLCASSFSGQETQYFGPGTRLLVL.

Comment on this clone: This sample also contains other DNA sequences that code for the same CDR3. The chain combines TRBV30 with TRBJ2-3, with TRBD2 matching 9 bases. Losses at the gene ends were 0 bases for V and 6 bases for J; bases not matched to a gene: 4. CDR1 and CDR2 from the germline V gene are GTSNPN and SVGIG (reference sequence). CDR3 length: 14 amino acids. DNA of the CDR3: TGTGCCTGGAGTGTTGGCGGGGGGGCGGATACGCAGTATTTT. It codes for CAWSVGGGADTQYF.